This T cell receptor beta chain was recorded in a study of shared clonotypes between healthy human individuals. Positive CCR7 selection of CD45RO-negative cells yielded the naive CD8 cells, and terminally differentiated effector memory CD45RA+ cells were excluded. With regard to this clone: The antigen remains undetermined. Other DNA sequences in the sample encode the same CDR3.

Sorted-subset replicate PCRs used 150 to 250 ng of genomic DNA. This amount corresponded to tens of thousands of T cell genomes. Here immunoSEQ multiplex PCR was the method, and the copy in TCRdb shows in-frame clones only, minus some. The table records more than 600,000 clones, 92% of them present only once. CDR3 length: 13 residues. Germline V lookup: CDR1 LNHDA, CDR2 SQIVND (reference sequence). The V and J ends lost 4 bases and 3 bases respectively, with 10 bases between them. Findings of the study overall: Only blood samples were collected, and tissue repertoires likely differ.

This chain joins TRBV19 and TRBJ2-7; D may be TRBD1 (6 bases). The origin of this receptor is a man aged 25 to 40 in good health. The source material was naive CD8+ T cells sorted from blood. Here the CDR3 DNA reads TGTGCCAGTAGTAGCGGACAGATCTACGAGCAGTACTTC. Protein product: CASSSGQIYEQYF.